One TCR beta chain is described in this entry. The germline CDR1 and CDR2 sequences are SNHLY and FYNNEI. The CDR3 consists of 14 residues. Losses at the gene ends were 6 bases for V and 0 bases for J; bases not matched to a gene: 3. This specimen comes from a study of shared clonotypes between healthy human individuals. Per the study methods: Filtering of immunoSEQ junctional sequences could not match full-length read filtering. Profiling relied on immunoSEQ multiplex PCR, and the TCRdb table lists in-frame clones only, not all of them. V and J calls and clone size are copied from that table; D and trimming were computed from the DNA. The table records about 1.1 million clones, about 72% of them present only once.

The rearrangement uses TRBV2 and TRBJ1-2, with 8 bases fitting TRBD1. The sequenced material came from memory CD4+ T cells from PBMCs. This sample's subset: CD45RA-negative fraction. This sequence was found in a man between 18 and 29 years old in good health. Some clones in this sample may be carry-over from other donors' samples. The CDR3 bases are TGTGCCAGCAGAGGACAGGGAGCTAACTATGGCTACACCTTC. It encodes CASRGQGANYGYTF.